One sample yielded the 21 T cell receptor beta chains listed below, sequenced in a study of blood T cell repertoires in COVID-19. Measured with immunoSEQ multiplex PCR; TCRdb has only the in-frame clones, and not every one. Counted here are more than 60,000 clones, 82% occurring once; the ten biggest clones make up around 15%. Sequenced: peripheral blood. The receptor set was obtained from a woman of 80 years or more with acute or convalescent COVID-19.

This clone was counted once. The V call is TRBV10-1, the J call TRBJ2-1; the D is unclear. V lost 1 base, J lost 4 bases, and 8 bases lay in between. Germline CDR1 reads WNHNN; CDR2 reads SYGVQD (reference sequence). The CDR3 is 14 amino acids. This CDR3 is CASSEFLTYNEQFF. In DNA, the CDR3 is TGCGCCAGCAGTGAGTTTCTTACTTACAATGAGCAGTTCTTC.

This clone was seen a handful of times. The chain recombines TRBV10-3 with TRBJ2-2; 14 bases align to TRBD2. Trimming removed 6 bases from V and 8 bases from J; junction bases left unmatched: 2. There are 14 residues in the CDR3. Germline CDR1 ENHRY, CDR2 SYGVKD. CDR3 sequence reads: CAIRGLAGVGELFF. CDR3 coding DNA: TGTGCCATCAGGGGACTAGCGGGAGTGGGGGAGCTGTTTTTT.

This clone is judged medium-sized (0.01 to 0.1%). The V gene is TRBV11-1, the J gene TRBJ1-6, with a possible D match to TRBD1 (5 bases). Trimming pared 0 bases from V and 7 bases from J, leaving 10 bases between. CDR3 size: 15 residues. Per germline, CDR1 SGHAT and CDR2 FQDESV (reference sequence). This chain's CDR3 is CASSLAGQPNSPLHF. The CDR3 DNA reads TGTGCCAGCAGCTTAGCGGGGCAGCCGAATTCACCCCTCCACTTT.

V is TRBV19 and J is TRBJ1-5; TRBD1 might be the D (6 bases). The CDR3 has 16 residues. V lost 3 bases and J 0 bases, leaving 12 bases between the germline ends. CDR1 is LNHDA and CDR2 is SQIVND in the germline V gene (reference sequence). CDR3 in amino acids: CASSIGGLTSNQPQHF. DNA for the CDR3: TGTGCCAGTAGTATCGGGGGGCTTACTAGCAATCAGCCCCAGCATTTT.

This clone has more than one count but fewer than ten. This chain connects TRBV29-1 to TRBJ2-1; no firm D call. The V end was cut by 5 bases, the J end by 8 bases, with 4 bases between. Germline values: CDR1 SQVTM, CDR2 ANQGSEA. The CDR3 extends over 9 amino acids. The CDR3 is CSVSYEQFF. The CDR3 DNA sequence: TGCAGCGTTAGCTATGAGCAGTTCTTC.

This chain uses TRBV7-9 with TRBJ1-4, with 8 bases aligning to TRBD1. V shed 5 bases and J 5 bases; nucleotides not matched to a gene: 7. The length of the CDR3 is 15 residues. CDR1 SEHNR and CDR2 FQNEAQ come from the germline V gene (reference sequence). This CDR3 reads CASSRSGGGNEKLFF. CDR3 nucleotides: TGTGCCAGCAGCCGGTCAGGGGGCGGAAATGAAAAACTGTTTTTT.

The chain uses TRBV7-9 and TRBJ1-1; no definite D call. This CDR3 spans 13 amino acids. The V gene lost 5 bases and the J gene lost 3 bases, with 10 bases spanning the gap. Germline lookup yields CDR1 SEHNR and CDR2 FQNEAQ (reference sequence). Written as DNA, the CDR3 is TGTGCCAGCAGCGCTTCAGAGGACACTGAAGCTTTCTTT. Translation gives CASSASEDTEAFF.

The V and J genes are TRBV27 and TRBJ2-7; D is undetermined. Trimming cost V 3 bases and J 1 base, with 16 bases left between them. Germline V lookup: CDR1 MNHEY, CDR2 SMNVEV (reference sequence). This CDR3 has 16 amino acids. CDR3 in amino acids: CASSLVGLARSYEQYF. For the CDR3, the DNA is TGTGCCAGCAGTTTGGTCGGCTTAGCCAGATCCTACGAGCAGTACTTC.

The chain carries TRBV19 and TRBJ2-1; 8 nucleotides match TRBD2. V was pared by 10 bases and J by 7 bases, with 15 bases of the junction left unmatched. The CDR3 covers 15 residues. The V gene's germline CDR1 is LNHDA and CDR2 SQIVND (reference sequence). The CDR3 DNA is TGTGCCACCCGGGGGAGCGGGAGTATCCGGAATGAGCAGTTCTTC. Translation gives CATRGSGSIRNEQFF. The variable domain in full, completed from reference TRBV19 and TRBJ2-1, reads DGGITQSPKYLFRKEGQNVTLSCEQNLNHDAMYWYRQDPGQGLRLIYYSQIVNDFQKGDIAEGYSVSREKKESFPLTVTSAQKNPTAFYLCATRGSGSIRNEQFFGPGTRLTVL.

This chain links TRBV10-3 with TRBJ1-1, with D maybe TRBD1 (5 bases). Trimming shortened V by 1 base and J by 12 bases, and 15 bases separated the two germline ends. Germline lookup yields CDR1 ENHRY and CDR2 SYGVKD. This CDR3 is 13 amino acids long. The CDR3 loop reads CAISEWARAGPFF. Written as DNA, the CDR3 is TGTGCCATCAGTGAGTGGGCGAGGGCGGGACCTTTCTTT.

The V and J genes are TRBV5-4 and TRBJ1-1, with a tentative D call TRBD1 (5 bases). CDR1 and CDR2 from the germline V gene are SGHNT and YYREEE (reference sequence). The CDR3 is 13 amino acids. V gave up 0 bases and J gave up 11 bases, with 14 bases separating them. In DNA form, the CDR3 reads TGTGCCAGCAGCTTGGCCTCTGGGGCCGGGGCTTTCTTT. It encodes CASSLASGAGAFF.

This chain joins TRBV5-4 and TRBJ2-2; D might be TRBD2 (6 bases). Germline V gives CDR1 SGHNT, CDR2 YYREEE (reference sequence). Trimming removed 4 bases from V and 2 bases from J, with 9 bases in between. The CDR3 length is 14 residues. The CDR3 DNA reads TGTGCCAGCAGCGCCGGGACTAACACCGGGGAGCTGTTTTTT. Translation gives CASSAGTNTGELFF.

CDR3 region: CASSQEILAGRNEQFF. CDR3 DNA sequence: TGTGCCAGCAGCCAAGAGATCTTGGCGGGAAGAAATGAGCAGTTCTTC. The J gene is TRBJ2-1, the V gene TRBV3-1 (or the pseudogene TRBV3-2); a possible D gene is TRBD2 (6 bases). Trimming took 0 bases from V and 7 from J, leaving 16 bases between them. The CDR3 spans 16 residues. Per the germline V gene, CDR1 is LGHDT and CDR2 is YNNKEL (reference sequence).

The J gene is TRBJ2-7, the V gene TRBV11-2; possibly TRBD2 for D (6 bases). In germline, CDR1 is SGHAT, CDR2 FQNNGV. CDR3 length: 14 residues. V gave up 5 bases and J gave up 7 bases, with 18 bases separating them. The chain's CDR3 is CASSPEDYPREQYF. In nucleotides, the CDR3 is TGTGCCAGCAGCCCCGAGGACTACCCGAGGGAGCAGTACTTC.

The chain is built from TRBV5-1 and TRBJ2-5; D gene ambiguous. In germline, CDR1 is SGHRS, CDR2 YFSETQ. Trimming stripped 0 bases from V and 2 bases from J, with 8 bases between. This CDR3 has 14 residues. The CDR3, as DNA: TGCGCCAGCAGCTTGGAACCGGTACAAGAGACCCAGTACTTC. This codes for CASSLEPVQETQYF.

This clone was detected only a few times. In DNA, the CDR3 is TGTGCCAGCAGTGTGGGGACAGGTATTGAAGCTTTCTTT. Protein product: CASSVGTGIEAFF. The chain carries TRBV2 and TRBJ1-1; 8 bases line up with TRBD1. Germline assignment: CDR1 SNHLY and CDR2 FYNNEI. The trim removed 4 bases at V and 7 bases at J, leaving 5 bases unmatched. This CDR3 has 13 residues.

The rearrangement joins TRBV5-1 to TRBJ2-7, with TRBD1 matching over 10 bases. Germline V gene lookup returns CDR1 SGHRS and CDR2 YFSETQ. With 5 bases clipped from V and 5 bases from J, the junction kept 4 bases outside the gene matches. This CDR3 is 13 amino acids long. The CDR3 DNA reads TGCGCCAGCAGAGGGACAGGGGATAACGAGCAGTACTTC. Protein product: CASRGTGDNEQYF.

Ten or more counts support this clone. The chain combines TRBV11-3 with TRBJ2-7; possible D gene TRBD2, 7 bases. Per germline, CDR1 SGHNT and CDR2 YENEEA. CDR3 length: 15 residues. Between the trimmed V and J ends, which lost 2 bases and 3 bases, there was a span of 14 bases. The CDR3, as DNA: TGTGCCAGCAGCTTAAGGGCGGGGGCCGTCTACGAGCAGTACTTC. The encoded protein is CASSLRAGAVYEQYF.

The chain employs TRBV11-2 and TRBJ2-3, with 9 bases lining up with TRBD1. Germline V gene lookup returns CDR1 SGHAT and CDR2 FQNNGV. This CDR3 is built from 18 residues. V trimming: 3 bases; J trimming: 0 bases; junction bases outside the gene matches: 10. CDR3 region: CASSLARQGVLSTDTQYF. The CDR3, as DNA: TGTGCCAGCAGCTTGGCACGACAGGGGGTATTGAGCACAGATACGCAGTATTTT.

The chain uses TRBV28 and TRBJ2-4; the D is unclear. Trimming left V 6 bases short and J 1 base short, with 16 bases between. The CDR3 totals 16 residues. Germline V lookup: CDR1 MDHEN, CDR2 SYDVKM. CDR3 region: CASRVSAPEAKNIQYF. The CDR3 DNA reads TGTGCCAGCAGGGTCAGCGCCCCTGAGGCCAAAAACATTCAGTACTTC.

The chain recombines TRBV6-2 or TRBV6-3 with TRBJ2-1, with TRBD2 identical over 14 bases. The ends lost 4 bases at V and 7 bases at J; junction bases unmatched: 6. The germline CDR1 and CDR2 sequences are MNHEY and SVGEGT. The CDR3 length is 16 residues. CDR3 coding DNA: TGTGCCAGCAGTTCCCTGACTAGCGGGAGGGTAAATGAGCAGTTCTTC. Encoded protein: CASSSLTSGRVNEQFF.